Described below is a single TCR beta chain sequence and its context. These data belong to a study of T cell responses to AZD1222 COVID-19 vaccine. Only in-frame clones appear in the TCRdb table, and some are missing; sequencing was by immunoSEQ multiplex PCR. The repertoire includes 110,000 to 150,000 clones, about nine tenths of them detected once, and roughly 3.2% sits in the top ten. This CDR3 spans 14 amino acids. CDR1 is SGHDT and CDR2 is YYEEEE in the germline V gene. The ends lost 3 bases at V and 6 bases at J; junction bases unmatched: 8. This receptor was taken from an adult in good health. The J gene is TRBJ1-2, the V gene TRBV5-6; 7 nucleotides align to TRBD1. The sequences come from peripheral blood, collected on day 0 of AZD1222 vaccination. The CDR3 sequence: CASSYWTGGDGYTF. CDR3 DNA: TGTGCCAGCAGCTACTGGACAGGTGGTGATGGCTACACCTTC.